These T cell receptor beta chains were read from a single sample in a study of radiation and T cells in renal cell carcinoma. Libraries were prepared by immunoSEQ multiplex PCR; TCRdb keeps only in-frame clonotypes and omits some of them. The data hold approximately 120,000 clones, with approximately 82% observed a single time. Material: blood, obtained from a patient whose treatment included radiotherapy and nephrectomy. The receptors originated from an older woman with renal cell carcinoma. Both conserved end residues are part of each CDR3.

v_gene	len	j_gene	CDR3aa
TRBV18	15	TRBJ2-6	CASSSRTEGANVLTF
TRBV27	14	TRBJ2-7	CASSAVGGPYEQYF
TRBV27	13	TRBJ1-1	CASSPAWNTEAFF
TRBV7-9	16	TRBJ2-7	CASSLGYGGRLYEQYF
TRBV7-2	15	TRBJ1-2	CASSPTGVLNYGYTF
TRBV14	13	TRBJ1-1	CASSQPGNTEAFF
TRBV6-5	15	TRBJ1-1	CASCEWDRTNTEAFF
TRBV7-2	15	TRBJ2-7	CASSLAVQGEHEQYF
TRBV28	13	TRBJ2-2	CASSAGSTGELFF
TRBV7-9	15	TRBJ1-1	CASSPPGLLNTEAFF
TRBV9	14	TRBJ2-5	CASSVGGREETQYF
TRBV7-2	14	TRBJ2-7	CASGSRLALHEQYF
TRBV9	15	TRBJ1-1	CASSPSGGRYTEAFF
TRBV28	15	TRBJ1-5	CASSFSQFSNQPQHF
TRBV6-5	15	TRBJ2-2	CASTNPSENTGELFF
TRBV10-3	15	TRBJ1-3	CAISDPTDSGNTIYF